A single sample is the source of the 19 T cell receptor beta chains below, sequenced in a study of cytomegalovirus exposure and HLA in healthy donors. Primers: 60 Vbeta forward and 13 Jbeta reverse. Sequencing was performed with immunoSEQ multiplex PCR; in TCRdb, only in-frame clones are kept and a portion is missing. The data show roughly 100,000 clones, about two thirds seen once. The sample taken for sequencing was PBMCs. The receptors stem from a boy aged 10-17 years in good health and CMV-seropositive.

The V gene is TRBV30, the J gene TRBJ1-2; D not certain. The germline CDR1 and CDR2 sequences are GTSNPN and SVGIG (reference sequence). V was pared by 3 bases and J by 4 bases, with 12 bases between. CDR3 length: 13 residues. The DNA for the CDR3 is TGTGCCTGGAGCGGGGATCTTGGCTATGGCTACACCTTC. Protein sequence: CAWSGDLGYGYTF. Looking up the rest from reference TRBV30 and TRBJ1-2 gives the full variable domain: SQTIHQWPATLVQPVGSPLSLECTVEGTSNPNLYWYRQAAGRGLQLLFYSVGIGQISSEVPQNLSASRPQDRQFILSSKKLLLSDSGFYLCAWSGDLGYGYTFGSGTRLTVV.

The chain employs TRBV5-4 and TRBJ2-2; tentative D call: TRBD2 (5 bases). V gave up 1 base and J gave up 5 bases, with 6 bases separating them. Germline CDR1 SGHNT, CDR2 YYREEE (reference sequence). The CDR3 is made up of 13 amino acids. The chain's CDR3 is CASSLWETGELFF. The CDR3 DNA sequence: TGTGCCAGCAGCTTGTGGGAGACCGGGGAGCTGTTTTTT.

The chain links TRBV27 to TRBJ1-2; the D is unclear. CDR3 length equals 14 residues. The V end lost 0 bases, the J end lost 0 bases, and 5 bases lay between the germline ends. Looked up from germline, CDR1 is MNHEY and CDR2 is SMNVEV (reference sequence). The CDR3 loop reads CASSLSAANYGYTF. Here the CDR3 DNA reads TGTGCCAGCAGTTTATCTGCAGCTAACTATGGCTACACCTTC.

The chain combines TRBV6-1 with TRBJ2-7; no clear D gene. CDR1 is MNHNS, CDR2 SASEGT, per germline. The CDR3 is made up of 13 amino acids. The V end was cut by 3 bases, the J end by 2 bases, with 8 bases between. CDR3 bases: TGTGCCAGCAGTGATGTACAGACCTACGAGCAGTACTTC. This sequence encodes CASSDVQTYEQYF.

Comments on this clone: The junction differs from germline at one of its ends, possibly a read error. V and J are TRBV29-1 and TRBJ1-5; TRBD1 might be the D (6 bases). There are 14 residues in the CDR3. Germline V gives CDR1 SQVTM, CDR2 ANQGSEA. CDR3 loop: CSAVDGGGNQPQNF. DNA for the CDR3: TGCAGCGCCGTGGACGGTGGGGGCAATCAGCCCCAGAATTTT.

The chain has TRBV30 and TRBJ2-3, with 7 bases lining up with TRBD2. The CDR3 runs to 15 residues. Germline V gives CDR1 GTSNPN, CDR2 SVGIG (reference sequence). With 4 bases clipped from V and 2 bases from J, the junction kept 9 bases outside the gene matches. CDR3 DNA: TGTGCCTGGACCCCCTGGGGAGGGTCCACAGATACGCAGTATTTT. It specifies CAWTPWGGSTDTQYF.

The J gene is TRBJ2-3, the V gene TRBV6-5, with a weak D call TRBD1 (6 bases). Germline lookup yields CDR1 MNHEY and CDR2 SVGAGI. V lost 6 bases and J lost 1, with 11 bases in between. The CDR3 totals 14 residues. The CDR3 region has the DNA TGTGCCAGCAGAGATAACAGGGGCACAGATACGCAGTATTTT. It translates to CASRDNRGTDTQYF.

V usage is TRBV30 and J usage is TRBJ2-2; 9 bases agree with TRBD1. V lost 3 bases and J lost 5; bases outside the gene matches: 4. The CDR3 sequence is 14 residues long. In germline, CDR1 is GTSNPN, CDR2 SVGIG (reference sequence). The CDR3 spells CAWSLGQGTGELFF. For the CDR3, the DNA is TGTGCCTGGAGCCTAGGACAGGGGACCGGGGAGCTGTTTTTT. Full variable domain (rest looked up from reference TRBV30 and TRBJ2-2): SQTIHQWPATLVQPVGSPLSLECTVEGTSNPNLYWYRQAAGRGLQLLFYSVGIGQISSEVPQNLSASRPQDRQFILSSKKLLLSDSGFYLCAWSLGQGTGELFFGEGSRLTVL.

This chain uses TRBV5-1 with TRBJ2-3; 7 nucleotides agree with TRBD1. CDR3 length: 16 amino acids. J was trimmed by 3 bases and V by 4 bases; bases with no gene match: 11. Per germline, CDR1 SGHRS and CDR2 YFSETQ. The CDR3 loop is CASSVSGTELTDTQYF. The CDR3 region has the DNA TGCGCCAGCAGCGTCTCCGGGACAGAGCTTACAGATACGCAGTATTTT.

The gene calls are TRBV27 and TRBJ2-1; TRBD2 matches at 9 bases. The CDR3 runs to 19 residues. V dropped 2 bases and J dropped 4; count of bases not matched to a gene: 15. Germline CDR1 and CDR2: MNHEY and SMNVEV (reference sequence). CDR3 DNA: TGTGCCAGCAGTTTAGGACTAGCGCATAGGGGGGAACCTTACAATGAGCAGTTCTTC. Protein sequence: CASSLGLAHRGEPYNEQFF.

There are a few counts of this clone. This chain joins TRBV5-4 and TRBJ1-2, with D possibly matching TRBD1 (5 bases). The CDR3 covers 15 residues. CDR1 is SGHNT, CDR2 YYREEE, per germline (reference sequence). Trimming shortened V by 0 bases and J by 4 bases, and 13 bases separated the two germline ends. CDR3 nucleotide sequence: TGTGCCAGCAGCTTGGAGGGGCGCAGAATCTATGGCTACACCTTC. Amino acid sequence: CASSLEGRRIYGYTF.

V is TRBV30 and J is TRBJ2-3; D possibly corresponds to TRBD1 (5 bases). Germline V gene lookup returns CDR1 GTSNPN and CDR2 SVGIG (reference sequence). Deletions cut 2 bases from V and 11 bases from J, with 11 bases between. The CDR3 is 11 residues long. This chain's CDR3 is CAWSQQGEQYF. The CDR3 region has the DNA TGTGCCTGGAGTCAGCAGGGTGAGCAGTATTTT.

This rearrangement joins TRBV5-4 to TRBJ2-2, with a weak D call TRBD2 (5 bases). V was shortened by 5 bases and J by 1 base, with 18 bases between the two germline ends. The CDR3 runs to 17 residues. CDR1 and CDR2 (germline): SGHNT, YYREEE (reference sequence). In DNA form, the CDR3 reads TGTGCCAGCAGTTCCAACGTGGAGGAATTGAACACCGGGGAGCTGTTTTTT. As protein: CASSSNVEELNTGELFF. Combining the CDR3 with reference TRBV5-4 and TRBJ2-2 gives the whole variable domain ETGVTQSPTHLIKTRGQQVTLRCSSQSGHNTVSWYQQALGQGPQFIFQYYREEENGRGNFPPRFSGLQFPNYSSELNVNALELDDSALYLCASSSNVEELNTGELFFGEGSRLTVL.

V and J are TRBV5-4 and TRBJ2-2, with 14 bases identical to TRBD2. Germline lookup yields CDR1 SGHNT and CDR2 YYREEE (reference sequence). The CDR3 runs 18 residues. Trimming cost V 0 bases and J 3 bases; bases outside gene matches: 4. Here the CDR3 reads CASSLGLAGGPDTGELFF. The CDR3 region has the DNA TGTGCCAGCAGCTTGGGACTAGCGGGGGGGCCGGACACCGGGGAGCTGTTTTTT. Full variable domain (missing parts from reference TRBV5-4 and TRBJ2-2): ETGVTQSPTHLIKTRGQQVTLRCSSQSGHNTVSWYQQALGQGPQFIFQYYREEENGRGNFPPRFSGLQFPNYSSELNVNALELDDSALYLCASSLGLAGGPDTGELFFGEGSRLTVL.

This chain connects TRBV9 to TRBJ2-5; D perhaps matches TRBD1 (7 bases). V was pared by 3 bases and J by 4 bases, with 13 bases between. The CDR3 is 14 amino acids. Per germline, CDR1 SGDLS and CDR2 YYNGEE. CDR3 DNA sequence: TGTGCCAGCAGCGATAGACAGGGAGGAGAGACCCAGTACTTC. Its translation is CASSDRQGGETQYF.

This sequence joins TRBV2 and TRBJ2-7, with 8 bases identical to TRBD1. This CDR3 region has 14 residues. CDR1 and CDR2 from the germline V gene are SNHLY and FYNNEI. Unmatched junction bases numbered 8, after V lost 6 bases and J lost 4 bases. CDR3 bases: TGTGCCAGCAGAGGACAGGGTGGGTGGTACGAGCAGTACTTC. Translated, it gives CASRGQGGWYEQYF.

The V gene is TRBV11-2, the J gene TRBJ2-7; D might be TRBD1 (6 bases). The V and J ends lost 4 bases and 6 bases respectively, with 16 bases between them. This CDR3 comprises 14 residues. The germline gives CDR1 SGHAT, CDR2 FQNNGV. The CDR3 is CASSSYTGISEQYF. The CDR3, as DNA: TGTGCCAGCAGCTCTTACACAGGGATCTCCGAGCAGTACTTC.

The genes are TRBV6-5 and TRBJ2-3; a weak D match, TRBD2 (6 bases). This CDR3 contains 15 residues. The germline gives CDR1 MNHEY, CDR2 SVGAGI. V was shortened by 2 bases and J by 1 base, with 10 bases between the two germline ends. The CDR3 nucleotides read TGTGCCAGCAGTTACGGGCGGGGACGCACAGATACGCAGTATTTT. Translated: CASSYGRGRTDTQYF.

There are a few counts of this clone. J is TRBJ2-1 and V is TRBV4-2, with TRBD2 matching over 9 bases. CDR3 length: 21 amino acids. The V gene end was trimmed by 0 bases and the J gene end by 2 bases; junction bases not matched to a gene: 17. Per the germline V gene, CDR1 is LGHNA and CDR2 is YNFKEQ. The CDR3 nucleotides read TGTGCCAGCAGCCAAGAAGGACTAGCGCCCAACCGATTGGGGACCTACAATGAGCAGTTCTTC. It encodes CASSQEGLAPNRLGTYNEQFF.